Following are 26 T cell receptor beta chains from one sample sequenced in a study of human T cells and chemical hapten exposure. Time point indicated: pre-sensitization, week 0. Treatment here: therapeutic diphenylcyclopropenone sensitization with weekly scalp DPC. In TCRdb, the RACE reads were re-called with MiXCR into one record per CDR3 protein. Here the sample spans around 110,000 distinct CDR3 sequences, approximately 12% being singletons. The sample was whole blood, taken in connection with sensitization to the hapten diphenylcyclopropenone (DPC). These receptor sequences come from a woman aged 50 to 65 with alopecia areata. Some clones in this sample may be carry-over from other donors' samples.

There are many counts of this clonotype. The rearrangement joins TRBV29-1 to TRBJ2-3, with D perhaps TRBD1 (5 bases). Trimming left V 4 bases short and J 0 bases short, with 11 bases between. The germline V gene encodes CDR1 SQVTM and CDR2 ANQGSEA. This CDR3 has 14 amino acids. The CDR3 nucleotides are TGCAGCGTTGTAAGGACACAGAGCACAGATACGCAGTATTTT. Its translation: CSVVRTQSTDTQYF.

The chain joins TRBV6-6 to TRBJ2-1; 9 bases line up with TRBD1. Germline CDR1 and CDR2: MNHNY and SVGAGI (reference sequence). CDR3 length: 12 amino acids. Trimming at V came to 8 bases and at J to 15 bases, leaving 11 bases not matched to a gene. The CDR3 DNA follows: TGTGCCAGCCGCCAAACAGGGGGCTATGCGTTCTTC. Encoded protein: CASRQTGGYAFF.

This chain connects TRBV5-5 to TRBJ1-6, with D hard to call. There are 16 residues in the CDR3. V was trimmed by 2 bases and J by 8 bases, leaving 17 bases between them. Germline V CDR1 and CDR2: SGHKS, YYEKEE (reference sequence). CDR3 amino acids: CASSFVGRTVDSPLHF. CDR3 nucleotides: TGTGCCAGCAGCTTTGTTGGACGGACTGTGGATTCACCCCTCCACTTT.

This clonotype was detected ten times or more. CDR3 loop: CASSPKDGGQRARTRIYYGYTF. CDR3 bases: TGTGCCAGCTCACCCAAGGATGGGGGGCAAAGGGCGAGGACTAGGATCTACTATGGCTACACCTTC. The chain has TRBV18 and TRBJ1-2; D possibly corresponds to TRBD1 (6 bases). The germline V and J ends were trimmed by 3 bases and 3 bases, with 35 bases remaining between them. The CDR3 spans 22 residues. Germline values: CDR1 KGHSH, CDR2 LQKENI.

This clonotype has ten or more counts. The chain recombines TRBV28 with TRBJ2-7, with 7 positions matching TRBD1. This CDR3 contains 14 residues. Looked up from germline, CDR1 is MDHEN and CDR2 is SYDVKM. V lost 7 bases to trimming and J lost 2 bases; unmatched junction nucleotides: 8. The CDR3: CASISRTGTYEQYF. For the CDR3, the DNA is TGTGCCAGCATTTCCAGGACAGGCACCTACGAGCAGTACTTC.

This clonotype occurred a few times. This rearrangement joins TRBV20-1 to TRBJ2-7; 8 bases are shared with TRBD2. V was clipped by 4 bases and J by 1 base; unmatched bases: 9. The CDR3 has 15 amino acids. The V gene's germline CDR1 is DFQATT and CDR2 SNEGSKA (reference sequence). CDR3 amino acids: CSAKLPGLASYEQYF. In DNA form, the CDR3 reads TGCAGTGCTAAACTCCCCGGACTAGCATCCTACGAGCAGTACTTC.

The chain links TRBV28 to TRBJ2-3; D is perhaps TRBD1 (6 bases). The CDR3 runs 12 residues. CDR1 and CDR2 from the germline V gene are MDHEN and SYDVKM. V shed 6 bases and J shed 6 bases, with 10 bases lying between them. The CDR3 nucleotides are TGTGCCAGCAGCCCGGACAGTGATACGCAGTATTTT. Its translation is CASSPDSDTQYF.

This clonotype was counted once. The conserved final phenylalanine or tryptophan is absent from the CDR3, which likely points to a read error. This rearrangement joins TRBV6-6 to TRBJ2-2, with 10 bases matching TRBD1. Germline V gene lookup returns CDR1 MNHNY and CDR2 SVGAGI (reference sequence). The CDR3 consists of 16 residues. After removal of 7 bases from V and 4 bases from J, the junction contained 9 bases not matched to a gene. The CDR3: CASNGQGVSSTGELFS. CDR3 sequence (DNA): TGTGCCAGCAACGGACAGGGGGTATCATCCACCGGGGAGCTGTTTTCT.

This clonotype was picked up a small number of times. The chain has TRBV29-1 and TRBJ1-3; unclear D gene. V lost 7 bases and J 14 bases, leaving 21 bases between the germline ends. The CDR3 runs to 12 residues. CDR1 and CDR2 from the germline V gene are SQVTM and ANQGSEA. CDR3 nucleotide sequence: TGCAGCGCGAGCTCTGAGGGTGGTATCCTATATTTT. As protein: CSASSEGGILYF.

This clonotype was seen a few times. The chain combines TRBV10-2 with TRBJ2-3; 13 positions match TRBD2. V gave up 7 bases and J gave up 5 bases; unmatched junction bases: 12. Looked up from germline, CDR1 is WSHSY and CDR2 is SAAADI. The CDR3 is made up of 17 amino acids. This chain's CDR3 is CASNKLAGGRKVDTQYF. CDR3 nucleotides: TGCGCCAGCAACAAACTAGCGGGGGGGCGGAAGGTAGATACGCAGTATTTT.

This clonotype was counted at least ten times. This chain joins TRBV10-3 and TRBJ2-1; no clear D gene. The CDR3 is 12 residues long. Germline V lookup: CDR1 ENHRY, CDR2 SYGVKD. V lost 7 bases and J lost 7, with 11 bases in between. CDR3 residues: CAINAAGNEQFF. The DNA for the CDR3 is TGTGCCATCAATGCGGCTGGGAATGAGCAGTTCTTC.

This clonotype was recorded a few times. The gene calls are TRBV25-1 and TRBJ2-4; D is perhaps TRBD2 (5 bases). V shed 4 bases and J shed 9 bases, with 7 bases lying between them. The CDR3 spans 11 residues. Germline lookup yields CDR1 MGHDK and CDR2 SYGVNS. The CDR3 DNA follows: TGTGCCAGCAGTGTACGGGGCATTCAGTACTTC. Its protein product is CASSVRGIQYF.

This clonotype was picked up a small number of times. J is TRBJ1-6 and V is TRBV18, with TRBD1 matching 7 bases. The V gene end was trimmed by 5 bases and the J gene end by 5 bases; junction bases not matched to a gene: 9. Per the germline V gene, CDR1 is KGHSH and CDR2 is LQKENI. This CDR3 is 16 amino acids long. CDR3 in DNA: TGTGCCAGCTCAGTTAGGGGGCGCGGCGATAATTCACCCCTCCACTTT. It translates to CASSVRGRGDNSPLHF.

There are a few counts of this clonotype. This chain links TRBV18 with TRBJ2-7; D call uncertain. This CDR3 has 14 amino acids. From germline, CDR1 is KGHSH and CDR2 LQKENI. V lost 1 base and J 5 bases, leaving 12 bases between the germline ends. In nucleotides, the CDR3 is TGTGCCAGCTCACCACTACCTGGCCCCGACGAGCAGTACTTC. As protein: CASSPLPGPDEQYF.

This clonotype was observed many times. J is TRBJ2-1 and V is TRBV3-1; possible D gene TRBD1, 5 bases. Germline-derived CDR1 and CDR2 are LGHDT and YNNKEL (reference sequence). This CDR3 is 15 amino acids long. Trimming pared 2 bases from V and 1 base from J, leaving 9 bases between. The CDR3 loop is CASSQQGWSYNEQFF. The CDR3 DNA follows: TGTGCCAGCAGCCAACAGGGATGGTCCTACAATGAGCAGTTCTTC.

This clonotype was counted between two and nine times. The chain links TRBV9 to TRBJ1-2; D is possibly TRBD1 (5 bases). The CDR3 is made up of 15 amino acids. The V gene's germline CDR1 is SGDLS and CDR2 YYNGEE. V lost 0 bases to trimming and J lost 3 bases, with 12 bases between them. CDR3 bases: TGTGCCAGCAGCGTAGACAGGAGGGGCGACTATGGCTACACCTTC. It codes for CASSVDRRGDYGYTF.

This clonotype showed up many times. V gene TRBV20-1 combines with J gene TRBJ2-7; 9 nucleotides align to TRBD2. The CDR3 spans 15 residues. Germline CDR1 reads DFQATT; CDR2 reads SNEGSKA (reference sequence). V trimming: 0 bases; J trimming: 2 bases; junction bases outside the gene matches: 5. CDR3 region: CSARDETSGAYEQYF. The CDR3 region has the DNA TGCAGTGCTAGAGACGAGACTAGCGGCGCCTACGAGCAGTACTTC.

The sample holds many counts of this clonotype. The chain uses TRBV4-1 and TRBJ2-5, with D perhaps TRBD2 (7 bases). The length of the CDR3 is 16 residues. Trimming left V 1 base short and J 4 bases short, with 16 bases between. Germline V gene sequence: CDR1 MGHRA, CDR2 YSYEKL. The CDR3 DNA reads as TGCGCCAGCAGCCAAGCTTGGATAGGGGGGGGAGAGACCCAGTACTTC. This encodes CASSQAWIGGGETQYF.

Only a few counts were recorded for this clonotype. V is TRBV5-1 and J is TRBJ2-7; D remains unclear. Germline loops: CDR1 SGHRS, CDR2 YFSETQ. V was shortened by 1 base and J by 2 bases, with 13 bases between the two germline ends. The CDR3 length is 15 residues. CDR3 bases: TGCGCCAGCAGCTTGTTTTCAGACCAACCCTACGAGCAGTACTTC. This codes for CASSLFSDQPYEQYF. Full variable domain (outside the CDR3, taken from reference TRBV5-1 and TRBJ2-7): KAGVTQTPRYLIKTRGQQVTLSCSPISGHRSVSWYQQTPGQGLQFLFEYFSETQRNKGNFPGRFSGRQFSNSRSEMNVSTLELGDSALYLCASSLFSDQPYEQYFGPGTRLTVT.

This clonotype was counted a few times. CDR3 region: CASSLGGGSSTDTQYF. In DNA, the CDR3 is TGTGCCAGCAGTCTTGGGGGGGGCTCTAGCACAGATACGCAGTATTTT. The chain links TRBV6-2 or TRBV6-3 to TRBJ2-3; the D gene is possibly TRBD2 (7 bases). The CDR3 is 16 residues long. CDR1 MNHEY and CDR2 SVGEGT come from the germline V gene. Trimming took 5 bases from V and 0 from J, leaving 15 bases between them.

At least ten counts were recorded for this clonotype. The chain combines TRBV7-9 with TRBJ1-1; D is unresolved. This CDR3 region has 12 residues. In germline, CDR1 is SEHNR, CDR2 FQNEAQ (reference sequence). V was pared by 2 bases and J by 7 bases, with 8 bases between. CDR3 loop: CASSLLHLEAFF. In DNA, the CDR3 is TGTGCCAGCAGCTTACTCCACCTTGAAGCTTTCTTT.

J is TRBJ1-1 and V is TRBV3-1, with 11 bases lining up with TRBD1. This CDR3 has 18 residues. With 4 bases clipped from V and 0 bases from J, the junction kept 10 bases outside the gene matches. Germline V gene lookup returns CDR1 LGHDT and CDR2 YNNKEL (reference sequence). In nucleotides, the CDR3 is TGTGCCAGCAGCCCACGGACAGGGGGCGAAGGGATGAACACTGAAGCTTTCTTT. Protein product: CASSPRTGGEGMNTEAFF.

The chain couples TRBV6-7 to TRBJ1-2, with 10 bases fitting TRBD1. TRBV6-7 is an ORF, and what it does is uncertain. V shed 9 bases and J 4 bases; nucleotides not matched to a gene: 5. This CDR3 has 13 residues. Written as DNA, the CDR3 is TGTGCCAGTCAGGGACAGGGGCCCTATGGCTACACCTTC. Its protein product is CASQGQGPYGYTF.

This clonotype was found a few times. The rearrangement joins TRBV18 to TRBJ2-7; D uncertain. The V end lost 2 bases, the J end lost 2 bases, and 13 bases lay between the germline ends. CDR1 and CDR2 (germline): KGHSH, LQKENI. The CDR3 consists of 15 residues. The CDR3 nucleotides are TGTGCCAGCTCACCAGGGGAAGGCTTGACCTACGAGCAGTACTTC. This codes for CASSPGEGLTYEQYF.

V gene TRBV12-3 or TRBV12-4 combines with J gene TRBJ2-7; D is unresolved. This CDR3 spans 14 amino acids. V gave up 6 bases and J gave up 9 bases, with 21 bases separating them. CDR3 protein: CASSNRHTVGGQYF. The CDR3 coding sequence is TGTGCCAGCAGCAACCGACACACCGTGGGCGGGCAGTACTTC.

The gene calls are TRBV4-1 and TRBJ2-2; 10 nucleotides match TRBD1. The CDR3 consists of 14 residues. Germline trimming cut 4 bases from V and 7 bases from J; bases unmatched to any gene: 3. CDR1 is MGHRA, CDR2 YSYEKL, per germline. This CDR3 is CASSRGTGDGELFF. The CDR3 bases are TGCGCCAGCAGCCGAGGGACAGGGGACGGGGAGCTGTTTTTT.